The rows below give T cell receptor beta chains drawn from one sample of a study of blood T cells in healthy people across ages. TCRdb analysed the 5' RACE reads with MiXCR anew, one entry per CDR3 protein. The sample carries roughly 2 million distinct CDR3 sequences, around half recorded once. The sequenced sample consisted of blood. Source of these receptors: a woman aged 40-49 years in good health. Both conserved end residues are part of each CDR3. D genes are given only for firm matches. Part of the rows lack a size; the others show once, few, many or a class for expanded clones.

J gene	clone size	D gene	V gene	CDR3 DNA	CDR3 protein
TRBJ2-1	-	-	TRBV5-1	TGCGCCAGCAGCAACGGGCAGGGGGGTTACAATGAGCAGTTCTTC	CASSNGQGGYNEQFF
TRBJ1-2	-	TRBD1	TRBV5-1	TGCGCCGGCAGCCCGGTACCGGGACAGGGTGAGGACACCTTC	CAGSPVPGQGEDTF
TRBJ2-5	once	-	TRBV9	TGTGCCAGCAGCGAGGGGACGCCACAAGAGACCCAGTACTTC	CASSEGTPQETQYF
TRBJ1-6	-	-	TRBV28	TGTGCCAGCAGTCTTCACAGCCTCGGCTCCTATAATTCACCCCTCCACTTT	CASSLHSLGSYNSPLHF
TRBJ2-5	-	TRBD2	TRBV20-1	TGCAGTGCTAGAGATTTTTCTAGCGGGAGCCAAGAGACCCAGTACTTC	CSARDFSSGSQETQYF
TRBJ2-3	-	-	TRBV6-6	TGTGCCAGCAGCCCCGATTGGGGGGCCCAGGGGGATACGCAGTATTTT	CASSPDWGAQGDTQYF
TRBJ2-3	-	TRBD2	TRBV3-1	TGTGCCAGCAGCCAAGAACGGGACTATGCAGATACGCAGTATTTT	CASSQERDYADTQYF
TRBJ2-3	few	-	TRBV20-1	TGCAGTGCTAGCTACACTAGTCCCGGCGCAGATACGCAGTATTTT	CSASYTSPGADTQYF
TRBJ2-5	few	-	TRBV4-1	TGCGCCAGCAGCCAGCGTGCCGAGGGGGAGACCCAGTACTTC	CASSQRAEGETQYF
TRBJ1-5	-	-	TRBV6-2/TRBV6-3	TGTGCCAGCAGTTACCCCGGCAGGGCAGGCAAGCCCCAGCATTTT	CASSYPGRAGKPQHF
TRBJ2-3	few	-	TRBV20-1	TGCAGTGACAAGTCGGGGAAGGGGCCAGATACGCAGTATTTT	CSDKSGKGPDTQYF